The 3 T cell receptor beta chains below come from one sample, sequenced in a study of cytomegalovirus exposure and HLA in healthy donors. Profiling relied on immunoSEQ multiplex PCR, and the TCRdb table lists in-frame clones only, not all of them. Here the sample spans more than 250,000 clones, around 86% being singletons. Source material: PBMCs. The receptors here all came from a young woman in good health and CMV-seronegative.

In DNA form, the CDR3 reads TGTGCCAGCAGTGAAAGGCCGGGGTTGAACACTGAAGCTTTCTTT. This codes for CASSERPGLNTEAFF. The chain carries TRBV6-1 and TRBJ1-1, with D unclear. Trimming removed 2 bases from V and 0 bases from J, with 10 bases in between. Germline CDR1 is MNHNS and CDR2 is SASEGT. The CDR3 covers 15 residues.

The chain recombines TRBV2 with TRBJ1-1; 7 bases align to TRBD1. The germline CDR1 and CDR2 sequences are SNHLY and FYNNEI. V lost 2 bases, J lost 3 bases, and 0 bases stayed unmatched. This CDR3 comprises 13 residues. The CDR3 region is CASSEQGDTEAFF. In DNA, the CDR3 is TGTGCCAGCAGTGAACAGGGGGACACTGAAGCTTTCTTT.

This chain links TRBV2 with TRBJ1-5; TRBD1 matches at 7 bases. In germline, CDR1 is SNHLY, CDR2 FYNNEI. V lost 6 bases and J lost 0; bases outside the gene matches: 11. The CDR3 is 17 amino acids. The CDR3 bases are TGTGCCAGCAGCTTCCCGGGACAGAATTATAGCAATCAGCCCCAGCATTTT. Translated: CASSFPGQNYSNQPQHF.